This T cell receptor beta chain comes out of a study of blood T cell repertoires in COVID-19. Across the study: The cDNA or gDNA used as material had been derived from T cells, B-cell-depleted T cells, or PBMCs.

Per the authors' pipeline: Scientists estimated how many nucleated cells there were by amplifying reference gene primers. Libraries were prepared by immunoSEQ multiplex PCR; TCRdb keeps only in-frame clonotypes and omits some of them. The V and J calls and the clone size are those of that table, but D and trimming were determined from the DNA. The table includes 200,000 or so clones, roughly nine tenths detected once. The germline CDR1 and CDR2 sequences are ENHRY and SYGVKD. The germline V and J ends were trimmed by 6 bases and 1 base, with 11 bases remaining between them. The CDR3 is made up of 14 amino acids.

The V and J genes are TRBV10-3 and TRBJ2-3; D might be TRBD1 (6 bases). Sequencing was carried out using peripheral blood. This receptor was identified in a man in his 70s with active or convalescent COVID-19. This CDR3 reads CAIRFRGGTDTQYF. DNA of the CDR3: TGTGCCATCAGATTCAGGGGAGGCACAGATACGCAGTATTTT.